This TCR beta chain was captured in a study of CD8 T cells in ankylosing spondylitis. Via MiXCR, TCRdb re-called the 5' RACE reads, giving one row per CDR3 protein. The table lists 250,000 to 400,000 distinct CDR3 sequences, roughly 10% of them singletons. Per the germline V gene, CDR1 is SGHDT and CDR2 is YYEEEE. This CDR3 spans 16 amino acids. Comments on this clonotype: Just one base apart from a much larger clone, this may be a read error.

The sample comprised blood, either unsorted or a sorted T cell fraction (not recorded which). This chain uses TRBV5-6 with TRBJ2-1; perhaps TRBD2 as D (6 bases). This receptor was identified in a female donor with ankylosing spondylitis or in good health (not recorded which). CDR3 nucleotide sequence: TGTTCCAGCAGCTTGGTGGGCGGGACGACCTACAATGAGCAGTTCTTC. As protein: CSSSLVGGTTYNEQFF.